This entry lists 23 T cell receptor beta chains sequenced from one sample in a study of cytomegalovirus exposure and HLA in healthy donors. The PCR had 60 Vbeta and 13 Jbeta primers. Sequenced by immunoSEQ multiplex PCR; TCRdb stores in-frame clones only, minus some. The top ten hold 2.5% to 3.5% of the sample, which has around 200,000 clones, 75% to 90% seen once. The material sequenced was PBMCs. These receptors came from a woman aged 40 to 50 in good health and CMV-seronegative.

The chain has TRBV4-1 and TRBJ2-2; the match to TRBD1 covers 10 bases. With 3 bases clipped from V and 7 bases from J, the junction kept 8 bases outside the gene matches. Germline V gives CDR1 MGHRA, CDR2 YSYEKL. This CDR3 is 16 amino acids long. In nucleotides, the CDR3 is TGCGCCAGCAGCCATACCGGGACAGGGGTTGGCGGGGAGCTGTTTTTT. Translation: CASSHTGTGVGGELFF.

V gene TRBV18 combines with J gene TRBJ1-1; no clear D gene. Trimming removed 9 bases from V and 0 bases from J, with 8 bases in between. CDR3 length: 12 amino acids. Germline values: CDR1 KGHSH, CDR2 LQKENI. The CDR3 here is CASTDMNTEAFF. DNA for the CDR3: TGTGCCAGTACCGACATGAACACTGAAGCTTTCTTT.

The gene calls are TRBV9 and TRBJ2-3; D gene unclear. This CDR3 is 13 amino acids long. The germline gives CDR1 SGDLS, CDR2 YYNGEE. V gave up 4 bases and J gave up 0 bases, with 6 bases separating them. The CDR3 DNA is TGTGCCAGCAGCCCTCTGAGCACAGATACGCAGTATTTT. Its protein is CASSPLSTDTQYF.

This clone was seen once. The chain joins TRBV19 to TRBJ1-5, with 9 bases lining up with TRBD1. V dropped 5 bases and J dropped 7; count of bases not matched to a gene: 6. The germline V gene has CDR1 LNHDA and CDR2 SQIVND (reference sequence). The CDR3 consists of 14 residues. The DNA for the CDR3 is TGTGCCAGTAGTCCCGGGACAGGGAAGCAGCCCCAGCATTTT. It specifies CASSPGTGKQPQHF.

CDR3 residues: CAGSRVIGEKLFF. CDR3 nucleotide sequence: TGTGCCGGTAGCAGGGTTATAGGTGAAAAACTGTTTTTT. The V and J genes are TRBV2 and TRBJ1-4, with D maybe TRBD1 (5 bases). This CDR3 is 13 amino acids long. The germline V and J ends were trimmed by 11 bases and 7 bases, with 17 bases remaining between them. Germline values: CDR1 SNHLY, CDR2 FYNNEI.

The chain joins TRBV7-9 to TRBJ2-7, with a tentative D call TRBD1 (6 bases). Trimming shortened V by 5 bases and J by 0 bases, and 11 bases separated the two germline ends. CDR3 length: 14 residues. Germline V lookup: CDR1 SEHNR, CDR2 FQNEAQ (reference sequence). The CDR3 is CASSPPGASYEQYF. Written as DNA, the CDR3 is TGTGCCAGCAGCCCCCCAGGGGCCTCCTACGAGCAGTACTTC.

The V gene is TRBV2, the J gene TRBJ1-4; possible D gene TRBD1, 6 bases. The V gene's germline CDR1 is SNHLY and CDR2 FYNNEI. With 7 bases removed from V and 0 bases from J, the gap between germline ends came to 12 bases. The CDR3 extends over 15 amino acids. This chain's CDR3 is CASTGTLSTNEKLFF. The CDR3 DNA reads TGTGCCAGCACCGGGACACTATCAACTAATGAAAAACTGTTTTTT.

The chain employs TRBV19 and TRBJ1-5; TRBD1 aligns across 9 bases. Germline-derived CDR1 and CDR2 are LNHDA and SQIVND (reference sequence). The CDR3 is 15 residues long. V dropped 4 bases and J dropped 6; count of bases not matched to a gene: 7. CDR3 sequence reads: CASSSGTGSPQPQHF. The CDR3 bases are TGTGCCAGTAGTAGCGGGACAGGGAGCCCTCAGCCCCAGCATTTT.

J is TRBJ2-3 and V is TRBV5-1; no clear D. This CDR3 spans 14 amino acids. V lost 3 bases, J lost 4 bases, and 12 bases lay in between. The germline CDR1 and CDR2 sequences are SGHRS and YFSETQ. This CDR3 reads CASSSVQPADTQYF. CDR3 in DNA: TGCGCCAGCAGCTCCGTTCAACCGGCAGATACGCAGTATTTT.

With respect to this clone: The junction differs from germline at one of its ends, possibly a read error. The sample has other DNA sequences that encode this CDR3 too. The chain carries TRBV5-6 and TRBJ2-3, with 10 bases aligning to TRBD2. CDR1 SGHDT and CDR2 YYEEEE come from the germline V gene. The CDR3 has 16 amino acids. This CDR3 reads CASSLLAGRSRDTQYF. DNA of the CDR3: TGCGCCAGCAGCCTACTAGCGGGACGGAGTCGAGATACGCAGTATTTT.

The genes are TRBV19 and TRBJ2-3; no reliable D call. V was cut by 7 bases and J by 1 base, with 15 bases left in between. The CDR3 covers 15 residues. CDR1 is LNHDA, CDR2 SQIVND, per germline (reference sequence). This CDR3 reads CASTQPAGGTDTQYF. The CDR3, as DNA: TGTGCCAGTACCCAACCGGCAGGTGGCACAGATACGCAGTATTTT. The full variable domain, rest sourced from reference TRBV19 and TRBJ2-3, is DGGITQSPKYLFRKEGQNVTLSCEQNLNHDAMYWYRQDPGQGLRLIYYSQIVNDFQKGDIAEGYSVSREKKESFPLTVTSAQKNPTAFYLCASTQPAGGTDTQYFGPGTRLTVL.

A remark on this clone: This same CDR3 is encoded by further DNA sequences in the sample. This chain joins TRBV5-1 and TRBJ1-2; the D gene is possibly TRBD1 (5 bases). The V gene's germline CDR1 is SGHRS and CDR2 YFSETQ. The CDR3 runs 13 residues. V lost 0 bases to trimming and J lost 5 bases, with 8 bases between them. In nucleotides, the CDR3 is TGCGCCAGCAGCTTGGGACAGTTATATGGCTACACCTTC. It yields the protein CASSLGQLYGYTF.

The V call is TRBV2, the J call TRBJ1-1; TRBD1 agrees at 7 bases. Per germline, CDR1 SNHLY and CDR2 FYNNEI. Trimming took 9 bases from V and 0 from J; bases not matched to a gene: 4. The CDR3 contains 13 residues. CDR3 amino acids: CASTGALNTEAFF. CDR3 DNA: TGTGCCAGTACAGGGGCTTTGAACACTGAAGCTTTCTTT.

Points on this clone: Other DNA sequences in this sample translate to the same CDR3. J is TRBJ1-1 and V is TRBV18; perhaps TRBD1 as D (6 bases). The germline V gene has CDR1 KGHSH and CDR2 LQKENI. This CDR3 spans 14 amino acids. V lost 6 bases to trimming and J lost 0 bases, with 11 bases between them. CDR3 sequence reads: CASSLGQMNTEAFF. The CDR3 DNA reads TGTGCCAGCTCTCTTGGACAGATGAACACTGAAGCTTTCTTT.

This rearrangement joins TRBV6-1 to TRBJ1-4; 9 nucleotides line up with TRBD1. The V gene end was trimmed by 3 bases and the J gene end by 6 bases; junction bases not matched to a gene: 5. CDR1 is MNHNS, CDR2 SASEGT, per germline. CDR3 length: 15 amino acids. Written as DNA, the CDR3 is TGTGCCAGCAGTGACCAACAGGGGGCGGATGAAAAACTGTTTTTT. Translation gives CASSDQQGADEKLFF.

The V and J genes are TRBV27 and TRBJ1-1; D not resolved. CDR1 is MNHEY and CDR2 is SMNVEV in the germline V gene (reference sequence). This CDR3 contains 15 residues. The V end was cut by 4 bases, the J end by 0 bases, with 12 bases between. CDR3 protein: CASSSLLRLNTEAFF. CDR3 in DNA: TGTGCCAGCAGTTCTCTATTACGGTTGAACACTGAAGCTTTCTTT.

This clone was picked up one time. The V and J genes are TRBV19 and TRBJ1-3; 7 nucleotides match TRBD1. The CDR3 length is 16 residues. Trimming took 5 bases from V and 1 from J; bases not matched to a gene: 8. Per germline, CDR1 LNHDA and CDR2 SQIVND (reference sequence). CDR3 residues: CASSPSSTGSGNTIYF. DNA of the CDR3: TGTGCCAGTAGTCCCTCCTCGACAGGGTCTGGAAACACCATATATTTT.

The chain has TRBV7-9 and TRBJ1-2, with D unclear. This CDR3 has 12 residues. Trimming pared 0 bases from V and 6 bases from J, leaving 5 bases between. CDR1 SEHNR and CDR2 FQNEAQ come from the germline V gene (reference sequence). CDR3 sequence (DNA): TGTGCCAGCAGCTTAGCCCAGGATGGCTACACCTTC. Its protein is CASSLAQDGYTF.

The rearrangement joins TRBV6-5 to TRBJ1-1; 7 bases are a match to TRBD1. Germline trimming cut 6 bases from V and 2 bases from J; bases unmatched to any gene: 9. Per the germline V gene, CDR1 is MNHEY and CDR2 is SVGAGI. The CDR3 is 15 amino acids. The CDR3, as DNA: TGTGCCAGCAGACTACTGACAGGGCGAAACACTGAAGCTTTCTTT. It translates to CASRLLTGRNTEAFF.

The rearrangement joins TRBV4-1 to TRBJ2-7; 8 bases fit TRBD2. The CDR3 has 16 amino acids. Germline values: CDR1 MGHRA, CDR2 YSYEKL. J lost 2 bases, V lost 0 bases, and 6 bases had no gene match. CDR3 bases: TGCGCCAGCAGCCAAGATTGGACTAGCAGAACCTACGAGCAGTACTTC. It specifies CASSQDWTSRTYEQYF.

V gene TRBV5-6 combines with J gene TRBJ1-2; D ambiguous. This CDR3 comprises 13 residues. V was cut by 0 bases and J by 4 bases, with 7 bases left in between. In germline, CDR1 is SGHDT, CDR2 YYEEEE. The CDR3 bases are TGTGCCAGCAGCTTGGTCTCCTCCTATGGCTACACCTTC. This sequence encodes CASSLVSSYGYTF.

The rearrangement links TRBV19 to TRBJ1-5; 10 nucleotides align to TRBD1. Germline lookup yields CDR1 LNHDA and CDR2 SQIVND (reference sequence). Trimming removed 4 bases from V and 2 bases from J; junction bases left unmatched: 5. The CDR3 sequence is 16 residues long. The CDR3 nucleotides read TGTGCCAGTAGTAAAAGACAGGGGGCCGGCAATCAGCCCCAGCATTTT. This codes for CASSKRQGAGNQPQHF.

The rearrangement uses TRBV6-5 and TRBJ2-7, with 9 bases that match TRBD1. After removal of 2 bases from V and 4 bases from J, the junction contained 3 bases not matched to a gene. The CDR3 spans 14 residues. Germline CDR1 MNHEY, CDR2 SVGAGI. The DNA of the CDR3 is TGTGCCAGCAGTTACGGGACAGGGTTTTACGAGCAGTACTTC. Translated: CASSYGTGFYEQYF.